The table lists the clone carrying this TCR beta chain with many counts. What it binds is not known. This record belongs to a study of T-cell memory formation after mild COVID-19. On the study more broadly: TCR clusters showed largely donor specificity. Study outcomes and limitations: Day 15 to 85 contracting clones showed balanced CD4/CD8; later expanders leaned CD4+. Contracting CD8+ clones were enriched in EMRA, CD4+ mainly in CM and EM.

Using its own MiXCR run on the 5' RACE reads, TCRdb lists one record per CDR3 protein. The table lists tens of thousands of distinct CDR3 sequences, 15% to 20% of them singletons, with more than 1.3% in the top ten. Looked up from germline, CDR1 is LNHDA and CDR2 is SQIVND (reference sequence). V was pared by 6 bases and J by 4 bases, with 11 bases of the junction left unmatched. The CDR3 consists of 16 residues. The chain couples TRBV19 to TRBJ2-1; TRBD1 matches at 8 bases. The material sequenced was PBMCs or a T cell subset sorted from them (not recorded which). The receptor comes from an adult who had mild COVID-19 (a few samples of this study predate the infection). Cell type and time point are not known. The CDR3 loop is CASSPLTGAVYNEQFF. CDR3 in DNA: TGTGCCAGTAGCCCATTGACAGGGGCGGTGTACAATGAGCAGTTCTTC.